This TCR beta chain originates from a study of blood T cell repertoires in COVID-19. About the study: Collection of acute and convalescent COVID-19 samples took place in the United States, Italy and Spain.

Deletions cut 4 bases from V and 2 bases from J, with 9 bases between. The CDR3 is 13 residues long. CDR1 is SGHRS, CDR2 YFSETQ, per germline. The protocol was immunoSEQ multiplex PCR, while the TCRdb copy is restricted to in-frame clones and leaves out a portion. The sample has 150,000 to 200,000 clones, approximately 86% seen once. Sequencing input: peripheral blood. The TCR comes from a man aged 70 or older with acute or convalescent COVID-19. The chain links TRBV5-1 to TRBJ1-1, with D maybe TRBD1 (5 bases). The CDR3 sequence is CASSVGQNTEAFF. The CDR3 bases are TGCGCCAGCAGCGTCGGACAAAACACTGAAGCTTTCTTT.